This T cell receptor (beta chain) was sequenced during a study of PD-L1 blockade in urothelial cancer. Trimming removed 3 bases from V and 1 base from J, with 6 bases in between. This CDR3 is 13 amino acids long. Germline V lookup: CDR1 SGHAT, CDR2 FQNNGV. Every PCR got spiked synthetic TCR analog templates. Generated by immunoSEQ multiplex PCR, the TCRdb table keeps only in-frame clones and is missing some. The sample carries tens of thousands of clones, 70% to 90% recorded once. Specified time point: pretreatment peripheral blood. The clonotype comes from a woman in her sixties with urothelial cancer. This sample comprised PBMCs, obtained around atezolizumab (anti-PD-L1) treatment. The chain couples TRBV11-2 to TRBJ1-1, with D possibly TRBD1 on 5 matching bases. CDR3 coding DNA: TGTGCCAGCAGCTTTGGACAGAACACTGAAGCTTTCTTT. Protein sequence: CASSFGQNTEAFF.